The 16 T cell receptor beta chains in this list originate from one sample, sequenced in a study of blood T cell repertoires in COVID-19. Sequenced by immunoSEQ multiplex PCR; TCRdb stores in-frame clones only, minus some. The sample has roughly 300,000 clones, 70% to 90% seen once. Sequencing used peripheral blood. These receptors all come from a man younger than 30 with active or convalescent COVID-19.

The chain uses TRBV5-6 and TRBJ1-1; D is uncertain. The V and J ends lost 0 bases and 0 bases respectively, with 6 bases between them. The CDR3 spans 14 residues. Germline V gene lookup returns CDR1 SGHDT and CDR2 YYEEEE. CDR3 bases: TGTGCCAGCAGCTTGGATTTATTGAACACTGAAGCTTTCTTT. Amino acids: CASSLDLLNTEAFF.

This chain connects TRBV19 to TRBJ1-2; maybe TRBD1 (6 bases). Looked up from germline, CDR1 is LNHDA and CDR2 is SQIVND (reference sequence). V lost 4 bases to trimming and J lost 4 bases, with 13 bases between them. The CDR3 has 14 amino acids. The chain's CDR3 is CASSSRTVGYGYTF. As DNA, the CDR3 is TGTGCCAGTAGTAGCCGGACAGTGGGCTATGGCTACACCTTC.

This chain links TRBV7-2 with TRBJ2-2; a weak D match, TRBD1 (5 bases). This CDR3 is 18 amino acids long. V gave up 1 base and J gave up 3 bases, with 18 bases separating them. Germline V gene lookup returns CDR1 SGHTA and CDR2 FQGNSA. This CDR3 reads CASSLGGVSELDTGELFF. The CDR3 DNA reads as TGTGCCAGCAGCTTAGGGGGCGTAAGTGAGCTGGACACCGGGGAGCTGTTTTTT.

The chain links TRBV7-2 to TRBJ1-2; no definite D call. This CDR3 region has 12 residues. Trimming pared 7 bases from V and 8 bases from J, leaving 14 bases between. Germline V gene lookup returns CDR1 SGHTA and CDR2 FQGNSA. CDR3 sequence: CASTRGRWGYTF. The CDR3 nucleotides are TGTGCCAGCACTCGAGGGCGGTGGGGCTACACCTTC.

J is TRBJ2-1 and V is TRBV9; D possibly corresponds to TRBD2 (5 bases). The V end lost 4 bases, the J end lost 5 bases, and 19 bases lay between the germline ends. CDR3 length equals 16 residues. The V gene's germline CDR1 is SGDLS and CDR2 YYNGEE. The CDR3 bases are TGTGCCAGCAGCCTAACAGTGAGGGCTTTGGACAATGAGCAGTTCTTC. Encoded protein: CASSLTVRALDNEQFF.

V usage is TRBV7-2 and J usage is TRBJ1-2; 10 bases match TRBD1. V was pared by 5 bases and J by 7 bases, with 7 bases of the junction left unmatched. The CDR3 covers 14 residues. Germline V gene sequence: CDR1 SGHTA, CDR2 FQGNSA. The CDR3 nucleotides read TGTGCCAGCAGCCATAGGGACAGGGGATTTGGCTACACCTTC. Its protein is CASSHRDRGFGYTF.

The chain has TRBV10-3 and TRBJ1-2; 9 positions match TRBD1. The CDR3 is 15 residues long. The germline gives CDR1 ENHRY, CDR2 SYGVKD. With 2 bases clipped from V and 4 bases from J, the junction kept 5 bases outside the gene matches. CDR3: CAISEAQGAGYGYTF. Here the CDR3 DNA reads TGTGCCATCAGTGAGGCACAGGGGGCAGGCTATGGCTACACCTTC.

The chain couples TRBV20-1 to TRBJ1-5; D ambiguous. CDR3 length: 12 amino acids. The ends were cut back, 3 bases at V and 9 bases at J, with 12 bases in the middle. Per the germline V gene, CDR1 is DFQATT and CDR2 is SNEGSKA (reference sequence). The CDR3 DNA sequence: TGCAGTGCTAGTTCAGGACTAGGGCCCCAGCATTTT. Its translation is CSASSGLGPQHF.

CDR3 in DNA: TGTGCCAGCTCACCACGGACAGGTTACTATGGCTACACCTTC. It is translated as CASSPRTGYYGYTF. The gene calls are TRBV18 and TRBJ1-2; 7 bases are shared with TRBD1. The CDR3 runs 14 residues. CDR1 is KGHSH and CDR2 is LQKENI in the germline V gene. V lost 1 base to trimming and J lost 3 bases; unmatched junction nucleotides: 2.

The chain uses TRBV10-3 and TRBJ1-2, with 7 bases lining up with TRBD1. The CDR3 has 17 amino acids. With 4 bases clipped from V and 3 bases from J, the junction kept 14 bases outside the gene matches. The germline V gene encodes CDR1 ENHRY and CDR2 SYGVKD. CDR3 nucleotide sequence: TGTGCCATCAGTGCCCCCACACAGGGGAAGGGATACTATGGCTACACCTTC. This codes for CAISAPTQGKGYYGYTF.

The chain has TRBV2 and TRBJ2-1; TRBD2 might be the D (5 bases). V lost 7 bases and J 0 bases, leaving 16 bases between the germline ends. Germline V CDR1 and CDR2: SNHLY, FYNNEI. The CDR3 is 16 residues long. CDR3 coding DNA: TGTGCCAGCACCCGAGGAGAGGGTAGCTCCTACAATGAGCAGTTCTTC. Translation gives CASTRGEGSSYNEQFF.

The chain couples TRBV4-1 to TRBJ1-3; D uncertain. Germline lookup yields CDR1 MGHRA and CDR2 YSYEKL. The CDR3 is 14 amino acids. Between the trimmed V and J ends, which lost 1 base and 4 bases, there was a span of 8 bases. CDR3: CASSQGGPGNTIYF. The CDR3 DNA sequence: TGCGCCAGCAGCCAAGGAGGTCCAGGAAACACCATATATTTT.

This clone turned up a few times. The chain links TRBV10-3 to TRBJ2-5; D unclear. Between the trimmed V and J ends, which lost 0 bases and 1 base, there was a span of 15 bases. This CDR3 comprises 17 residues. Germline V CDR1 and CDR2: ENHRY, SYGVKD. The CDR3 is CAISESLLPILQETQYF. CDR3 bases: TGTGCCATCAGTGAGTCTTTACTCCCCATCCTCCAAGAGACCCAGTACTTC.

The rearrangement joins TRBV23-1 to TRBJ2-5; maybe TRBD2 (6 bases). TRBV23-1 is an ORF for which the function is uncertain. The CDR3 has 16 amino acids. V lost 2 bases to trimming and J lost 0 bases, with 13 bases between them. The CDR3 reads CASSQMGLRYQETQYF. The CDR3 DNA reads TGCGCCAGCAGTCAAATGGGACTCAGGTACCAAGAGACCCAGTACTTC.

The chain recombines TRBV7-3 with TRBJ2-3; possible D gene TRBD1, 5 bases. Trimming took 3 bases from V and 4 from J, leaving 8 bases between them. The length of the CDR3 is 13 residues. Germline CDR1 is SGHTA and CDR2 is FQGTGA. The CDR3 reads CASSFQGSDTQYF. The CDR3 nucleotides read TGTGCCAGCAGCTTCCAGGGATCAGATACGCAGTATTTT.

This chain joins TRBV7-2 and TRBJ2-5, with 11 bases that match TRBD2. This CDR3 has 15 residues. The germline V gene encodes CDR1 SGHTA and CDR2 FQGNSA. Trimming took 3 bases from V and 4 from J; bases not matched to a gene: 4. This CDR3 is CASSFSGGVGETQYF. In nucleotides, the CDR3 is TGTGCCAGCAGCTTTAGCGGGGGGGTGGGAGAGACCCAGTACTTC.